The clone carrying this T cell receptor beta chain has a single count. Only in-frame clones appear in the TCRdb table, and some are missing; sequencing was by immunoSEQ multiplex PCR. The table records 73,000 or so clones, 90% to 95% of them present only once. This entry is derived from a study of cytomegalovirus exposure and HLA in healthy donors. Sequencing used PBMCs. The sequence came from a woman aged 18-29 years in good health and CMV-seropositive.

The CDR3 DNA reads TGCAGCGTTGAACGACAGGGCAAGAACACTGAAGCTTTCTTT. This translates into CSVERQGKNTEAFF. V usage is TRBV29-1 and J usage is TRBJ1-1, with 7 bases aligning to TRBD1. With 2 bases clipped from V and 1 base from J, the junction kept 4 bases outside the gene matches. Germline V gene data show CDR1 as SQVTM and CDR2 as ANQGSEA. The CDR3 consists of 14 residues.